This section outlines one T cell receptor beta chain sequence together with its context. The target antigen is unknown. Profiling that covered TCR beta VDJ and CDR3 relied on genomic DNA as its template. TCRdb processed the reads anew with MiXCR; each CDR3 protein has one entry. The sample shows about 180,000 distinct CDR3 sequences, 48% of them seen only once. Per the germline V gene, CDR1 is LNHNV and CDR2 is YYDKDF (reference sequence). The CDR3 contains 16 residues. The V segment lost 6 bases and the J segment 6 bases; nucleotides outside the gene matches: 11. This specimen belongs to a study of CD8+CD57+ T cells in acquired aplastic anemia. Across the whole study: An average of roughly 3.2 ug of DNA was obtained from sorted CD4+ and CD8+ cells.

Study-level results: CD8+ Simpson's diversity did not differ significantly between patients and controls.

For sequencing, patients were chosen who had shown expansion of CD8+CD57+ cells by flow cytometry. There was no therapy given to any patient before the blood sampling took place. The sample was sorted CD4+, CD8+, or CD8+CD57+ T cells (not recorded which) from PBMCs. J is TRBJ2-2 and V is TRBV15; TRBD1 matches at 9 bases. This TCR came from a human donor with aplastic anemia. Here the CDR3 reads CATRRWAQGAPGELFF. The CDR3 DNA is TGTGCCACCAGGAGATGGGCACAGGGGGCCCCCGGGGAGCTGTTTTTT.